The clone carrying this T cell receptor beta chain showed up just a few times. Its antigen is still unknown. This CDR3 has 14 residues. CDR1 is SGDLS and CDR2 is YYNGEE in the germline V gene. The trim removed 2 bases at V and 7 bases at J, leaving 3 bases unmatched. TCRdb redid the calling of the RT-PCR reads with MiXCR, one entry per CDR3 protein. The data show about half a million distinct CDR3 sequences, over 9.5% seen once. The sample is drawn from a study of response to subunit inactivated influenza vaccine. Findings of the study overall: Researchers suggested that each seasonal influenza vaccination recruits few new T cells.

The chain joins TRBV9 to TRBJ2-7; 13 nucleotides line up with TRBD2. Specimen: PBMCs from blood, collected 45 days after vaccination. This clonotype was obtained from a man aged 45 to 65 who received an inactivated influenza vaccine. The CDR3 loop is CASSVGLAGREQYF. The CDR3 coding sequence is TGTGCCAGCAGCGTGGGACTAGCGGGGAGGGAGCAGTACTTC.